Below are 20 T cell receptor beta chains sequenced from a single sample in a study of regulatory T cells in long-lasting Graves disease. Noted time point: persistent/refractory GD, antithyroid drugs over 5 years with positive TRAb. Isolated PBMC RNA provided the starting material for the TCR library. CDR3 regions were amplified by Arm-PCR using iRepertoire HTBI primers to build TCR beta libraries. Each CDR3 protein is one row after TCRdb ran MiXCR on the multiplex PCR reads. Of roughly 360,000 distinct CDR3 sequences in the sample, around 23% were seen once. The sample here was peripheral blood mononuclear cells (PBMCs), taken when the disease was refractory, from a patient treated with antithyroid drugs. The source of these receptors is a woman aged 40 to 49 with Graves disease.

This clonotype occurred many times. The chain joins TRBV19 to TRBJ2-5; D may correspond to TRBD1 or TRBD2 (5 bases each). V shed 8 bases and J shed 3 bases, with 16 bases lying between them. The germline V gene has CDR1 LNHDA and CDR2 SQIVND (reference sequence). There are 14 residues in the CDR3. The CDR3 region is CASRRDPGEETQYF. CDR3 bases: TGTGCCAGTCGCCGGGACCCCGGAGAAGAGACCCAGTACTTC.

As for this clonotype: Just one base apart from a much larger clone, this may be a read error. The rearrangement uses TRBV27 and TRBJ2-4, with 7 bases matching TRBD1. The CDR3 loop spans 16 amino acids. Germline V gives CDR1 MNHEY, CDR2 SMNVEV (reference sequence). CDR3 nucleotides: TGTGCCAGCAGTTTATCGGCAGGGGGTAGCAAAAACATTCAGCACTTC. It encodes CASSLSAGGSKNIQHF.

The rearrangement joins TRBV6-1 to TRBJ1-1; D is undetermined. Between the trimmed V and J ends, which lost 6 bases and 1 base, there was a span of 9 bases. The CDR3 loop spans 13 amino acids. The germline CDR1 and CDR2 sequences are MNHNS and SASEGT. The CDR3 DNA sequence: TGTGCCAGCAGGCAGGCAGCGAACACTGAAGCTTTCTTT. Translated, it gives CASRQAANTEAFF.

This chain joins TRBV20-1 and TRBJ1-1; 7 nucleotides line up with TRBD1. Losses at the gene ends were 2 bases for V and 0 bases for J; bases not matched to a gene: 3. Germline-derived CDR1 and CDR2 are DFQATT and SNEGSKA (reference sequence). CDR3 size: 14 residues. CDR3 protein: CSARRQGMNTEAFF. CDR3 in DNA: TGCAGTGCTAGACGACAGGGCATGAACACTGAAGCTTTCTTT.

This clonotype was detected ten times or more. The gene calls are TRBV29-1 and TRBJ2-5; D possibly corresponds to TRBD2 (7 bases). The CDR3 sequence is 15 residues long. The V gene's germline CDR1 is SQVTM and CDR2 ANQGSEA. Trimming removed 4 bases at V and 5 bases at J, with 20 bases between. The CDR3 reads CSVARGGGVWETQYF. CDR3 sequence (DNA): TGCAGCGTTGCCCGGGGAGGGGGTGTTTGGGAGACCCAGTACTTC.

There are many counts of this clonotype. The V call is TRBV11-2, the J call TRBJ2-5; D gene uncertain. CDR1 and CDR2 from the germline V gene are SGHAT and FQNNGV. The CDR3 runs 13 residues. V gave up 0 bases and J gave up 5 bases, with 7 bases separating them. The CDR3 nucleotides read TGTGCCAGCAGCTTAGAATTAAGGGAGACCCAGTACTTC. Its protein is CASSLELRETQYF.

At least ten counts were recorded for this clonotype. This rearrangement joins TRBV20-1 to TRBJ1-6, with 9 bases lining up with TRBD1. Trimming took 5 bases from V and 9 from J; bases not matched to a gene: 5. This CDR3 spans 13 amino acids. CDR1 DFQATT and CDR2 SNEGSKA come from the germline V gene (reference sequence). The CDR3 nucleotides read TGCAGTGCTCGGACAGGGGAGAGTTCACCCCTCCACTTT. Translating it yields CSARTGESSPLHF.

This clonotype was recorded at least ten times. V usage is TRBV7-3 and J usage is TRBJ1-1, with TRBD1 as a possible D gene (6 bases). Germline loops: CDR1 SGHTA, CDR2 FQGTGA. Trimming stripped 8 bases from V and 7 bases from J, with 17 bases between. CDR3 size: 13 residues. CDR3 sequence: CASPFGGAFEAFF. CDR3 DNA sequence: TGTGCCAGCCCATTCGGGGGCGCTTTTGAAGCTTTCTTT.

There are many counts of this clonotype. The chain uses TRBV2 and TRBJ2-2; TRBD1 matches 7 bases. The CDR3 is 15 residues long. CDR1 and CDR2 (germline): SNHLY, FYNNEI. J gave up 3 bases and V 5 bases, and 6 bases lay outside the gene matches. DNA for the CDR3: TGTGCCAGCAGTCGCAGTGGGACAGACACCGGGGAGCTGTTTTTT. It codes for CASSRSGTDTGELFF. Combining the CDR3 with reference TRBV2 and TRBJ2-2 gives the whole variable domain EPEVTQTPSHQVTQMGQEVILRCVPISNHLYFYWYRQILGQKVEFLVSFYNNEISEKSEIFDDQFSVERPDGSNFTLKIRSTKLEDSAMYFCASSRSGTDTGELFFGEGSRLTVL.

This rearrangement joins TRBV5-1 to TRBJ2-2; 9 bases line up with TRBD2. J was trimmed by 7 bases and V by 5 bases; bases with no gene match: 6. In germline, CDR1 is SGHRS, CDR2 YFSETQ. The CDR3 is 14 residues long. CDR3 in amino acids: CASSLAGANGELFF. CDR3 in DNA: TGCGCCAGCAGTTTAGCGGGAGCGAACGGGGAGCTGTTTTTT.

This clonotype came up many times. The chain is built from TRBV28 and TRBJ2-2; 7 nucleotides align to TRBD1. V trimming: 6 bases; J trimming: 2 bases; junction bases outside the gene matches: 12. This CDR3 has 17 residues. The germline CDR1 and CDR2 sequences are MDHEN and SYDVKM. The CDR3 sequence: CASSTSNRGVNTGELFF. The CDR3 DNA follows: TGTGCCAGCAGCACAAGCAACAGGGGCGTTAACACCGGGGAGCTGTTTTTT.

This chain's CDR3 is CASSLVSGRMHEQFF. The CDR3 DNA reads TGCGCCAGCAGCTTAGTAAGCGGGAGGATGCATGAGCAGTTCTTC. This chain joins TRBV5-1 and TRBJ2-1; 9 bases are shared with TRBD2. Germline CDR1 SGHRS, CDR2 YFSETQ. The CDR3 consists of 15 residues. J gave up 8 bases and V 2 bases, and 8 bases lay outside the gene matches.

This rearrangement joins TRBV27 to TRBJ2-4; unclear D gene. V was clipped by 8 bases and J by 1 base, with 6 bases between them. CDR1 and CDR2 from the germline V gene are MNHEY and SMNVEV (reference sequence). The CDR3 runs to 12 residues. CDR3 region: CASGAAKNIQYF. The CDR3, as DNA: TGTGCCAGCGGAGCGGCCAAAAACATTCAGTACTTC.

V is TRBV15 and J is TRBJ2-3; D unresolved. CDR3 size: 13 residues. In germline, CDR1 is LNHNV, CDR2 YYDKDF (reference sequence). Trimming removed 3 bases from V and 7 bases from J, with 11 bases in between. CDR3 coding DNA: TGTGCCACCAGCAGGGAGACGGCCTATACGCAGTATTTT. Amino acid sequence: CATSRETAYTQYF.

This clonotype came up many times. This chain uses TRBV5-4 with TRBJ2-5, with D unresolved. Germline CDR1 reads SGHNT; CDR2 reads YYREEE (reference sequence). The CDR3 length is 13 residues. The germline V and J ends were trimmed by 0 bases and 5 bases, with 8 bases remaining between them. The CDR3 here is CASSLDGLETQYF. Written as DNA, the CDR3 is TGTGCCAGCAGCTTGGATGGATTGGAGACCCAGTACTTC.

The J gene is TRBJ2-6, the V gene TRBV28; TRBD1 matches at 9 bases. There are 18 residues in the CDR3. CDR1 and CDR2 from the germline V gene are MDHEN and SYDVKM. Trimming took 5 bases from V and 1 from J; bases not matched to a gene: 9. The CDR3 DNA sequence: TGTGCCAGCAGTCTTACAGGGGGCGGTTTGTCTGGGGCCAACGTCCTGACTTTC. Protein product: CASSLTGGGLSGANVLTF.

Ten or more counts support this clonotype. The gene calls are TRBV2 and TRBJ2-7; no firm D call. The V gene lost 11 bases and the J gene lost 0 bases, with 14 bases spanning the gap. Germline V gives CDR1 SNHLY, CDR2 FYNNEI. The CDR3 has 13 amino acids. CDR3: CAHKPPSSYEQYF. In DNA form, the CDR3 reads TGTGCCCATAAGCCCCCCAGCTCCTACGAGCAGTACTTC.

This clonotype was seen at least ten times. This chain joins TRBV29-1 and TRBJ2-7; unclear D gene. Per germline, CDR1 SQVTM and CDR2 ANQGSEA. V lost 5 bases, J lost 1 base, and 9 bases lay in between. The CDR3 spans 12 residues. The CDR3 reads CSVLTSSYEQYF. For the CDR3, the DNA is TGCAGCGTTCTTACATCTTCCTACGAGCAGTACTTC.

This clonotype occurred a few times. The V and J genes are TRBV30 and TRBJ1-1; D remains unclear. Germline lookup yields CDR1 GTSNPN and CDR2 SVGIG (reference sequence). This CDR3 region has 12 residues. The V and J ends lost 4 bases and 6 bases respectively, with 12 bases between them. The CDR3 DNA sequence: TGTGCCTGGACAGACCTGGCGGCTGAAGCTTTCTTT. Its protein is CAWTDLAAEAFF.

V and J are TRBV5-5 and TRBJ1-2; tentatively, D is TRBD1 (5 bases). Germline lookup yields CDR1 SGHKS and CDR2 YYEKEE (reference sequence). The CDR3 extends over 16 amino acids. V lost 3 bases, J lost 0 bases, and 15 bases lay in between. CDR3 nucleotide sequence: TGTGCCAGCAGCTCGACCAGACAGACCCCTAACTATGGCTACACCTTC. Translation: CASSSTRQTPNYGYTF.